A selection of T cell receptor beta chains follows, all from one sample in a study of blood T cells in healthy people across ages. TCRdb reprocessed the 5' RACE reads with MiXCR, giving one entry per CDR3 protein. Of 1.5 million to 2 million distinct CDR3 sequences listed, about 39% were seen once; the top ten hold 23%. The material sequenced was blood. The origin of the receptors is a human donor in good health. CDR3s include the opening cysteine and the closing phenylalanine or tryptophan. The order of the fields is CDR3 length, J gene, clone size, D gene, V gene, CDR3 protein, CDR3 DNA. A D gene is named only where the DNA matches it firmly. Size is omitted from some rows. Given values are once, few, many or a class for expanded clones.

CDR3 length: 16; J gene: TRBJ1-2; clone size: many; D gene: TRBD1; V gene: TRBV7-2; CDR3 protein: CASSLAGTGGEYGYTF; CDR3 DNA: TGTGCCAGCAGCTTAGCCGGGACAGGGGGCGAATATGGCTACACCTTC
CDR3 length: 17; J gene: TRBJ1-5; clone size: once; D gene: -; V gene: TRBV4-1; CDR3 protein: CASSPGMGGERNQPQHF; CDR3 DNA: TGCGCCAGCAGTCCGGGGATGGGGGGAGAACGCAATCAGCCCCAGCATTTT
CDR3 length: 14; J gene: TRBJ1-2; clone size: -; D gene: -; V gene: TRBV13; CDR3 protein: CASSLGIGWNGYTF; CDR3 DNA: TGTGCCAGCAGCTTAGGTATAGGGTGGAATGGCTACACCTTC
CDR3 length: 14; J gene: TRBJ2-5; clone size: few; D gene: -; V gene: TRBV7-2; CDR3 protein: CASSLDRLKETQYF; CDR3 DNA: TGTGCCAGCAGCTTAGACAGGCTGAAAGAGACCCAGTACTTC
CDR3 length: 15; J gene: TRBJ1-2; clone size: -; D gene: -; V gene: TRBV9; CDR3 protein: CASSVADTGIFGYTF; CDR3 DNA: TGTGCCAGCAGCGTAGCGGACACAGGGATTTTCGGCTACACCTTC
CDR3 length: 12; J gene: TRBJ2-3; clone size: few; D gene: -; V gene: TRBV2; CDR3 protein: CASRVARDTQYF; CDR3 DNA: TGTGCCAGCAGGGTAGCAAGAGATACGCAGTATTTT
CDR3 length: 15; J gene: TRBJ1-2; clone size: few; D gene: TRBD1; V gene: TRBV6-2/TRBV6-3; CDR3 protein: CASSYNRDRGLGYTF; CDR3 DNA: TGTGCCAGCAGTTACAACCGGGACAGGGGGCTCGGCTACACCTTC
CDR3 length: 16; J gene: TRBJ2-2; clone size: -; D gene: TRBD2; V gene: TRBV12-5; CDR3 protein: CASGLGLAGNTGELFF; CDR3 DNA: TGTGCTAGTGGTTTGGGGCTAGCGGGTAACACCGGGGAGCTGTTTTTT
CDR3 length: 13; J gene: TRBJ1-2; clone size: many; D gene: TRBD1; V gene: TRBV29-1; CDR3 protein: CSVEDQGARGYTF; CDR3 DNA: TGCAGCGTTGAAGATCAGGGGGCTCGCGGCTACACCTTC
CDR3 length: 13; J gene: TRBJ1-2; clone size: -; D gene: -; V gene: TRBV6-5; CDR3 protein: CASSYSNEPGYTF; CDR3 DNA: TGTGCCAGCAGTTACTCGAACGAACCTGGCTACACCTTC
CDR3 length: 12; J gene: TRBJ2-7; clone size: few; D gene: -; V gene: TRBV11-2; CDR3 protein: CASSLERFEQYF; CDR3 DNA: TGTGCCAGCAGCTTAGAAAGGTTTGAGCAGTACTTC
CDR3 length: 13; J gene: TRBJ2-1; clone size: -; D gene: TRBD1; V gene: TRBV5-6; CDR3 protein: CASSSQHDRAQFF; CDR3 DNA: TGTGCCAGCAGCTCCCAGCACGACAGGGCGCAGTTCTTC
CDR3 length: 13; J gene: TRBJ1-2; clone size: few; D gene: -; V gene: TRBV25-1; CDR3 protein: CASSDRGIYGYTF; CDR3 DNA: TGTGCCAGCAGTGACCGGGGGATATATGGCTACACCTTC
CDR3 length: 15; J gene: TRBJ2-7; clone size: few; D gene: -; V gene: TRBV7-2; CDR3 protein: CASTETQGTNYEQYF; CDR3 DNA: TGTGCCAGCACCGAAACACAGGGAACAAACTACGAGCAGTACTTC
CDR3 length: 14; J gene: TRBJ2-1; clone size: -; D gene: -; V gene: TRBV20-1; CDR3 protein: CSARSGGQLNEQFF; CDR3 DNA: TGCAGTGCTAGAAGTGGGGGGCAGTTAAATGAGCAGTTCTTC
CDR3 length: 13; J gene: TRBJ2-7; clone size: -; D gene: -; V gene: TRBV25-1; CDR3 protein: CASSISGPYEQYF; CDR3 DNA: TGTGCCAGCAGTATCTCAGGACCCTACGAGCAGTACTTC
CDR3 length: 13; J gene: TRBJ2-7; clone size: -; D gene: TRBD1; V gene: TRBV28; CDR3 protein: CASSNQRGLGQYF; CDR3 DNA: TGTGCCAGCAGTAATCAGAGGGGGCTGGGGCAGTACTTC
CDR3 length: 14; J gene: TRBJ2-3; clone size: -; D gene: -; V gene: TRBV4-3; CDR3 protein: CASSQELFADTQYF; CDR3 DNA: TGCGCCAGCAGCCAAGAACTCTTTGCAGATACGCAGTATTTT
CDR3 length: 14; J gene: TRBJ1-4; clone size: -; D gene: -; V gene: TRBV2; CDR3 protein: CASRRTRGNEKLFF; CDR3 DNA: TGTGCCAGCAGGAGGACAAGGGGGAATGAAAAACTGTTTTTT
CDR3 length: 16; J gene: TRBJ2-4; clone size: many; D gene: -; V gene: TRBV14; CDR3 protein: CASSQGRGTAKNIQYF; CDR3 DNA: TGTGCCAGCAGCCAAGGCCGCGGGACAGCGAAAAACATTCAGTACTTC
CDR3 length: 17; J gene: TRBJ2-5; clone size: -; D gene: -; V gene: TRBV20-1; CDR3 protein: CSARDPSFQGLQETQYF; CDR3 DNA: TGCAGTGCTAGAGACCCGTCGTTTCAGGGCCTCCAAGAGACCCAGTACTTC
CDR3 length: 15; J gene: TRBJ2-7; clone size: -; D gene: TRBD1; V gene: TRBV12-5; CDR3 protein: CASGLGDRGLGEQYF; CDR3 DNA: TGTGCTAGTGGTTTGGGGGACAGGGGCCTTGGCGAGCAGTACTTC
CDR3 length: 16; J gene: TRBJ2-7; clone size: -; D gene: TRBD1; V gene: TRBV28; CDR3 protein: CASRPNSGQGPYEQYF; CDR3 DNA: TGTGCCAGCAGGCCCAATTCGGGACAGGGGCCCTACGAGCAGTACTTC
CDR3 length: 16; J gene: TRBJ2-5; clone size: few; D gene: -; V gene: TRBV12-3/TRBV12-4; CDR3 protein: CASSFTAGAIQETQYF; CDR3 DNA: TGTGCCAGCAGTTTTACGGCGGGGGCCATCCAAGAGACCCAGTACTTC
CDR3 length: 16; J gene: TRBJ2-3; clone size: -; D gene: -; V gene: TRBV7-3; CDR3 protein: CASSLIGSGGADTQYF; CDR3 DNA: TGTGCCAGCAGCTTAATAGGGTCCGGGGGCGCAGATACGCAGTATTTT
CDR3 length: 13; J gene: TRBJ1-1; clone size: -; D gene: -; V gene: TRBV7-6; CDR3 protein: CATTQGMNTEAFF; CDR3 DNA: TGTGCCACCACCCAAGGGATGAACACTGAAGCTTTCTTT
CDR3 length: 14; J gene: TRBJ1-2; clone size: -; D gene: -; V gene: TRBV20-1; CDR3 protein: CSARDRRLMDGYTF; CDR3 DNA: TGCAGTGCTAGAGACCGTCGTCTTATGGATGGCTACACCTTC
CDR3 length: 15; J gene: TRBJ2-3; clone size: once; D gene: -; V gene: TRBV20-1; CDR3 protein: CSASPVLANTDTQYF; CDR3 DNA: TGCAGTGCTAGTCCCGTACTCGCAAACACAGATACGCAGTATTTT
CDR3 length: 14; J gene: TRBJ2-7; clone size: few; D gene: -; V gene: TRBV4-3; CDR3 protein: CASSQDWISYEQYF; CDR3 DNA: TGCGCCAGCAGCCAAGATTGGATCTCCTACGAGCAGTACTTC
CDR3 length: 16; J gene: TRBJ1-1; clone size: -; D gene: -; V gene: TRBV6-2/TRBV6-3; CDR3 protein: CASSYPARGVNTEAFF; CDR3 DNA: TGTGCCAGCAGTTATCCGGCTAGGGGGGTGAACACTGAAGCTTTCTTT
CDR3 length: 14; J gene: TRBJ2-7; clone size: many; D gene: TRBD1; V gene: TRBV6-5; CDR3 protein: CASSYGTGLREQYF; CDR3 DNA: TGTGCCAGCAGTTACGGGACAGGGCTCCGCGAGCAGTACTTC
CDR3 length: 19; J gene: TRBJ1-1; clone size: many; D gene: -; V gene: TRBV4-1; CDR3 protein: CASSQSILTRPDANTEAFF; CDR3 DNA: TGCGCCAGCAGCCAATCCATCCTCACCCGCCCAGACGCAAACACTGAAGCTTTCTTT
CDR3 length: 17; J gene: TRBJ2-6; clone size: -; D gene: -; V gene: TRBV6-2/TRBV6-3; CDR3 protein: CASSYSGWSSGANVLTF; CDR3 DNA: TGTGCCAGCAGTTACTCGGGTTGGTCGTCTGGGGCCAACGTCCTGACTTTC
CDR3 length: 21; J gene: TRBJ2-4; clone size: few; D gene: -; V gene: TRBV6-2/TRBV6-3; CDR3 protein: CASSYPVEARAPHMGKNIQYF; CDR3 DNA: TGTGCCAGCAGTTACCCTGTAGAGGCTAGGGCCCCCCACATGGGCAAAAACATTCAGTACTTC
CDR3 length: 13; J gene: TRBJ2-3; clone size: few; D gene: -; V gene: TRBV29-1; CDR3 protein: CSGMEVRTDTQYF; CDR3 DNA: TGCAGCGGAATGGAAGTCCGGACAGATACGCAGTATTTT
CDR3 length: 17; J gene: TRBJ1-2; clone size: few; D gene: -; V gene: TRBV4-2; CDR3 protein: CASSQEPRVLANYGYTF; CDR3 DNA: TGTGCCAGCAGCCAAGAGCCTCGGGTTTTAGCTAACTATGGCTACACCTTC
CDR3 length: 14; J gene: TRBJ1-1; clone size: few; D gene: -; V gene: TRBV4-3; CDR3 protein: CASSKGPANTEAFF; CDR3 DNA: TGCGCCAGCAGCAAGGGCCCCGCCAACACTGAAGCTTTCTTT
CDR3 length: 14; J gene: TRBJ1-2; clone size: -; D gene: -; V gene: TRBV27; CDR3 protein: CARSLTGVSYGYTF; CDR3 DNA: TGTGCCCGCAGTTTAACCGGAGTCTCCTATGGCTACACCTTC
CDR3 length: 19; J gene: TRBJ2-6; clone size: few; D gene: -; V gene: TRBV7-7; CDR3 protein: CASSLPSGSFFSGANVLTF; CDR3 DNA: TGTGCTAGCAGTCTTCCCTCCGGGTCTTTCTTCTCTGGGGCCAACGTCCTGACTTTC
CDR3 length: 14; J gene: TRBJ2-1; clone size: many; D gene: -; V gene: TRBV28; CDR3 protein: CASSLTLSYNEQFF; CDR3 DNA: TGTGCCAGCAGCTTGACCCTCTCCTACAATGAGCAGTTCTTC
CDR3 length: 18; J gene: TRBJ2-2; clone size: once; D gene: -; V gene: TRBV6-1; CDR3 protein: CASKPGLPKGGDTGELFF; CDR3 DNA: TGTGCCAGCAAACCGGGACTGCCAAAAGGAGGGGACACCGGGGAGCTGTTTTTT
CDR3 length: 13; J gene: TRBJ2-7; clone size: few; D gene: -; V gene: TRBV12-3/TRBV12-4; CDR3 protein: CASRRRKGYEQYF; CDR3 DNA: TGTGCCAGCAGACGAAGGAAAGGGTACGAGCAGTACTTC
CDR3 length: 21; J gene: TRBJ2-1; clone size: -; D gene: TRBD1; V gene: TRBV12-3/TRBV12-4; CDR3 protein: CASSLEWLGTGDYRSYNEQFF; CDR3 DNA: TGTGCCAGCAGTTTAGAATGGCTTGGGACAGGTGATTATAGATCCTACAATGAGCAGTTCTTC
CDR3 length: 13; J gene: TRBJ2-7; clone size: -; D gene: -; V gene: TRBV5-1; CDR3 protein: CASSWTPGDEQYF; CDR3 DNA: TGCGCCAGCAGCTGGACACCCGGCGACGAGCAGTACTTC